These T cell receptor beta chains were read from a single sample in a study of blood T cell repertoires in COVID-19. Clones were sequenced by immunoSEQ multiplex PCR, and TCRdb holds only the in-frame ones, with some missing. The table has more than 100,000 clones, approximately 81% seen once. Sequencing was done on a sample of peripheral blood. All receptors come from a man aged 55 to 70 with acute or convalescent COVID-19. Both conserved end residues are part of each CDR3. The order of the fields is clone size, J gene, V gene, CDR3 protein. Part of the rows lack a size; the others show once, few, many or a class for expanded clones.

clone_size: NA
j_call: TRBJ1-2
v_call: TRBV5-1
cdr3_aa: CASRAGPGGSYGYTF

clone_size: NA
j_call: TRBJ1-1
v_call: TRBV5-1
cdr3_aa: CASSLVGHQNTEAFF

clone_size: once
j_call: TRBJ1-2
v_call: TRBV5-1
cdr3_aa: CASSLRGLDNYGYTF

clone_size: NA
j_call: TRBJ2-1
v_call: TRBV7-3
cdr3_aa: CASSLYGDHGQRYNEQFF

clone_size: once
j_call: TRBJ1-5
v_call: TRBV2
cdr3_aa: CASSGGTGGNQPQHF

clone_size: few
j_call: TRBJ1-2
v_call: TRBV14
cdr3_aa: CASSQDNRGSGYTF

clone_size: NA
j_call: TRBJ1-6
v_call: TRBV19
cdr3_aa: CASRKLGQDNSPLHF

clone_size: NA
j_call: TRBJ2-3
v_call: TRBV2
cdr3_aa: CASSEFFGTADTQYF

clone_size: NA
j_call: TRBJ1-2
v_call: TRBV4-2
cdr3_aa: CASSQARTEERGYTF

clone_size: NA
j_call: TRBJ2-7
v_call: TRBV5-4
cdr3_aa: CASSGGLAGTGSYEQYF

clone_size: NA
j_call: TRBJ1-1
v_call: TRBV5-1
cdr3_aa: CASSSQGIGTEAFF

clone_size: NA
j_call: TRBJ1-4
v_call: TRBV7-6
cdr3_aa: CASSATTAPTNEKLFF

clone_size: NA
j_call: TRBJ2-5
v_call: TRBV20-1
cdr3_aa: CSASFSSGTQETQYF

clone_size: NA
j_call: TRBJ2-2
v_call: TRBV14
cdr3_aa: CASSQDPLAGGGTGELFF

clone_size: NA
j_call: TRBJ1-2
v_call: TRBV5-4
cdr3_aa: CASSLNSNYGYTF

clone_size: NA
j_call: TRBJ2-5
v_call: TRBV7-7
cdr3_aa: CASSKMDQTQETQYF

clone_size: NA
j_call: TRBJ2-7
v_call: TRBV24-1
cdr3_aa: CATSVGPSYEQYF

clone_size: NA
j_call: TRBJ2-3
v_call: TRBV9
cdr3_aa: CASSVGGGPSTDTQYF

clone_size: NA
j_call: TRBJ1-6
v_call: TRBV6-5
cdr3_aa: CASGGDRGYNSPLHF

clone_size: NA
j_call: TRBJ2-2
v_call: TRBV5-4
cdr3_aa: CASSLPQGTGELFF

clone_size: NA
j_call: TRBJ2-7
v_call: TRBV24-1
cdr3_aa: CATSDTGTSGGNEQYF

clone_size: NA
j_call: TRBJ2-7
v_call: TRBV2
cdr3_aa: CASSPPLKREWYEQYF

clone_size: NA
j_call: TRBJ2-3
v_call: TRBV7-9
cdr3_aa: CASSFGGIGDTQYF

clone_size: NA
j_call: TRBJ2-2
v_call: TRBV6-5
cdr3_aa: CASRPSGSPGELFF

clone_size: NA
j_call: TRBJ2-3
v_call: TRBV10-1
cdr3_aa: CASSESIAGGTDTQYF

clone_size: few
j_call: TRBJ2-6
v_call: TRBV5-5
cdr3_aa: CASSSGESGANVLTF

clone_size: NA
j_call: TRBJ1-2
v_call: TRBV5-4
cdr3_aa: CASSWGGSNYGYTF

clone_size: NA
j_call: TRBJ2-7
v_call: TRBV18
cdr3_aa: CASSPTSGGSSYEQYF

clone_size: NA
j_call: TRBJ1-1
v_call: TRBV11-1
cdr3_aa: CASSRHRDRDTEAFF

clone_size: NA
j_call: TRBJ1-2
v_call: TRBV12-3/TRBV12-4
cdr3_aa: CASGSGDYGYTF

clone_size: few
j_call: TRBJ1-4
v_call: TRBV2
cdr3_aa: CASRQDRGYNEKLFF

clone_size: NA
j_call: TRBJ2-1
v_call: TRBV3-1/TRBV3-2
cdr3_aa: CASSQEVAVSYNEQFF

clone_size: NA
j_call: TRBJ2-2
v_call: TRBV7-2
cdr3_aa: CASSLRGVVIAPGELFF

clone_size: NA
j_call: TRBJ1-1
v_call: TRBV18
cdr3_aa: CASSPIRGGDTEAFF

clone_size: NA
j_call: TRBJ1-5
v_call: TRBV19
cdr3_aa: CASREGVQPQHF

clone_size: NA
j_call: TRBJ2-5
v_call: TRBV7-9
cdr3_aa: CASSLLAGLQETQYF

clone_size: NA
j_call: TRBJ1-2
v_call: TRBV24-1
cdr3_aa: CATSVEDSYGYTF

clone_size: NA
j_call: TRBJ2-1
v_call: TRBV3-1/TRBV3-2
cdr3_aa: CASSQGTSAYNEQFF

clone_size: NA
j_call: TRBJ2-1
v_call: TRBV11-2
cdr3_aa: CASSPKAGERYNEQFF

clone_size: NA
j_call: TRBJ2-7
v_call: TRBV5-6
cdr3_aa: CASSFSLGGFSYEQYF

clone_size: NA
j_call: TRBJ1-1
v_call: TRBV27
cdr3_aa: CASSLYRNTEAFF

clone_size: NA
j_call: TRBJ2-5
v_call: TRBV2
cdr3_aa: CASRPTGTSGSGTQYF

clone_size: NA
j_call: TRBJ2-1
v_call: TRBV14
cdr3_aa: CASSPRTSGYNEQFF

clone_size: NA
j_call: TRBJ2-5
v_call: TRBV5-5
cdr3_aa: CATSVRGQETQYF

clone_size: NA
j_call: TRBJ1-2
v_call: TRBV28
cdr3_aa: CASSPPVGYTF

clone_size: NA
j_call: TRBJ2-7
v_call: TRBV7-9
cdr3_aa: CASTLGNSGGYEQYF

clone_size: NA
j_call: TRBJ1-4
v_call: TRBV10-2
cdr3_aa: CASSRQGVREKLFF

clone_size: NA
j_call: TRBJ2-1
v_call: TRBV5-1
cdr3_aa: CASSLKLAGVNEQFF

clone_size: NA
j_call: TRBJ2-7
v_call: TRBV10-3
cdr3_aa: CAISTVEALGYEQYF

clone_size: NA
j_call: TRBJ2-7
v_call: TRBV7-2
cdr3_aa: CASSLAGTGDVYEQYF

clone_size: NA
j_call: TRBJ1-1
v_call: TRBV3-1/TRBV3-2
cdr3_aa: CASSQTLNTEAFF

clone_size: NA
j_call: TRBJ1-1
v_call: TRBV25-1
cdr3_aa: CASSGGDITEAFF

clone_size: NA
j_call: TRBJ1-2
v_call: TRBV19
cdr3_aa: CASSIRATGGYTF

clone_size: few
j_call: TRBJ2-7
v_call: TRBV5-4
cdr3_aa: CASSKDRVGEQYF

clone_size: NA
j_call: TRBJ1-1
v_call: TRBV7-9
cdr3_aa: CASSLVGADTEAFF